Listed below are T cell receptor beta chains from one sample, sequenced in a study of blood T cell repertoires in COVID-19. Only in-frame clones appear in the TCRdb table, and some are missing; sequencing was by immunoSEQ multiplex PCR. There are about 80,000 clones in the sample; about 80% occur only once, and around 12% lies in the top ten. Sequences were obtained from peripheral blood. The source of these receptors is a man older than 75 with acute or convalescent COVID-19. CDR3s include the opening cysteine and the closing phenylalanine or tryptophan. A D gene is named only where the DNA matches it firmly. Size is omitted from some rows. Given values are once, few, many or a class for expanded clones.

d_call,cdr3_length,clone_size,j_call,v_call,cdr3_aa,cdr3_nt
-,14,once,TRBJ2-2,TRBV11-2,CASSLRTNTGELFF,TGTGCCAGCAGCCTCCGGACAAACACCGGGGAGCTGTTTTTT
TRBD1,16,-,TRBJ2-6,TRBV6-5,CASSYNRGSGANVLTF,TGTGCCAGCAGTTACAACAGGGGCTCTGGGGCCAACGTCCTGACTTTC
-,15,-,TRBJ1-1,TRBV15,CATSRSLTGSTEAFF,TGTGCCACCAGCAGATCCCTTACAGGGAGTACTGAAGCTTTCTTT
-,15,-,TRBJ2-5,TRBV7-2,CASSRLRSPQETQYF,TGTGCCAGCAGCCGCCTGCGAAGCCCCCAAGAGACCCAGTACTTC
TRBD1,15,-,TRBJ1-2,TRBV6-5,CASIRDREANYGYTF,TGTGCCAGTATCCGGGACAGGGAAGCTAACTATGGCTACACCTTC
-,14,-,TRBJ2-3,TRBV11-3,CASSQGAGSHTQYF,TGTGCCAGTTCGCAGGGCGCGGGATCCCATACGCAGTATTTT
-,15,-,TRBJ1-5,TRBV6-5,CASSYSADSNQPQHF,TGTGCCAGCAGTTACTCGGCAGATAGCAATCAGCCCCAGCATTTT
-,15,-,TRBJ2-2,TRBV5-1,CASSLDPGSPGELFF,TGCGCCAGCAGCTTGGATCCGGGATCCCCCGGGGAGCTGTTTTTT
-,15,-,TRBJ2-3,TRBV7-3,CASSQIGRAPDTQYF,TGTGCCAGCAGCCAAATAGGGCGGGCCCCAGATACGCAGTATTTT
TRBD1,15,-,TRBJ1-5,TRBV5-1,CASSLTGTGGQLQHF,TGCGCCAGCAGCTTAACCGGGACAGGGGGACAGCTCCAGCATTTT
-,15,few,TRBJ2-7,TRBV5-1,CASSARGTASYEQYF,TGCGCCAGCAGCGCACGCGGGACCGCCTCCTACGAGCAGTACTTC
TRBD1,16,-,TRBJ2-7,TRBV28,CASSLSGTGEAYEQYF,TGTGCCAGCAGTTTATCCGGGACAGGGGAAGCCTACGAGCAGTACTTC
-,11,-,TRBJ2-1,TRBV20-1,CSARGTGEQFF,TGCAGTGCTAGGGGTACCGGGGAGCAGTTCTTC
-,14,-,TRBJ1-1,TRBV7-3,CASSFFKGDTEAFF,TGTGCCAGCAGCTTTTTTAAGGGGGACACTGAAGCTTTCTTT
-,16,-,TRBJ1-5,TRBV27,CASSSQMRERHQPQHF,TGTGCCAGCAGTTCCCAGATGAGGGAACGCCATCAGCCCCAGCATTTT
TRBD1,15,-,TRBJ2-1,TRBV19,CASSIGQGAHNEQFF,TGTGCCAGTAGTATAGGACAGGGGGCCCACAATGAGCAGTTCTTC
TRBD1,14,few,TRBJ2-7,TRBV29-1,CSVVNGDRGREQYF,TGCAGCGTTGTCAACGGGGACAGGGGGCGCGAGCAGTACTTC
-,15,once,TRBJ1-2,TRBV6-5,CASSQQRTDQRGYTF,TGTGCCAGCAGTCAGCAAAGGACAGACCAGCGTGGCTACACCTTC
-,15,-,TRBJ2-5,TRBV3-1/TRBV3-2,CASSRSAGSQETQYF,TGTGCCAGCAGCCGATCCGCGGGGAGCCAAGAGACCCAGTACTTC
-,14,-,TRBJ1-1,TRBV18,CASSPGEMNTEAFF,TGTGCCAGCTCACCCGGAGAAATGAACACTGAAGCTTTCTTT
-,13,few,TRBJ2-5,TRBV14,CASSLRQQETQYF,TGTGCCAGCAGCCTACGCCAGCAAGAGACCCAGTACTTC
-,18,-,TRBJ2-6,TRBV18,CASSPIPTSLSGANVLTF,TGTGCCAGCTCACCGATTCCCACAAGTTTATCTGGGGCCAACGTCCTGACTTTC
-,11,-,TRBJ1-1,TRBV19,CASRAGAEAFF,TGTGCCAGCAGAGCAGGGGCTGAAGCTTTCTTT
-,15,-,TRBJ2-3,TRBV5-1,CASSLSASGTDTQYF,TGCGCCAGCAGCTTGTCAGCTAGCGGCACAGATACGCAGTATTTT
-,15,-,TRBJ2-5,TRBV5-1,CASSIMGLYQETQYF,TGCGCCAGCAGCATTATGGGACTTTACCAAGAGACCCAGTACTTC
-,18,few,TRBJ2-6,TRBV7-8,CASSLFTATPSGANVLTF,TGTGCCAGCAGCTTATTTACAGCAACCCCCTCTGGGGCCAACGTCCTGACTTTC
TRBD2,15,-,TRBJ2-1,TRBV19,CASTLTSGAINEQFF,TGTGCCAGTACCCTGACTAGCGGGGCGATAAATGAGCAGTTCTTC